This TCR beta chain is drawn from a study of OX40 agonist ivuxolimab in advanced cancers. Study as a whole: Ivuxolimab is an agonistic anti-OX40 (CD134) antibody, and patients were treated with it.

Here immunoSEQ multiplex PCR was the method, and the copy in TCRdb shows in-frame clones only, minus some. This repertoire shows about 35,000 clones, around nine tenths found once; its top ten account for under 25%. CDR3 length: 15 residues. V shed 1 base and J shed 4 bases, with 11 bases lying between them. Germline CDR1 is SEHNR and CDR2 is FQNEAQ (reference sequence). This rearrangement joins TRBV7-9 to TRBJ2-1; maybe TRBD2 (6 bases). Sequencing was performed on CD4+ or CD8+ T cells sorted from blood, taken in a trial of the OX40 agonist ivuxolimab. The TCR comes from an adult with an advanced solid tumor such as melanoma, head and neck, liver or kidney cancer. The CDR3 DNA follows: TGTGCCAGCAGCTTAGTGCCCGGGAGATACAATGAGCAGTTCTTC. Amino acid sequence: CASSLVPGRYNEQFF.